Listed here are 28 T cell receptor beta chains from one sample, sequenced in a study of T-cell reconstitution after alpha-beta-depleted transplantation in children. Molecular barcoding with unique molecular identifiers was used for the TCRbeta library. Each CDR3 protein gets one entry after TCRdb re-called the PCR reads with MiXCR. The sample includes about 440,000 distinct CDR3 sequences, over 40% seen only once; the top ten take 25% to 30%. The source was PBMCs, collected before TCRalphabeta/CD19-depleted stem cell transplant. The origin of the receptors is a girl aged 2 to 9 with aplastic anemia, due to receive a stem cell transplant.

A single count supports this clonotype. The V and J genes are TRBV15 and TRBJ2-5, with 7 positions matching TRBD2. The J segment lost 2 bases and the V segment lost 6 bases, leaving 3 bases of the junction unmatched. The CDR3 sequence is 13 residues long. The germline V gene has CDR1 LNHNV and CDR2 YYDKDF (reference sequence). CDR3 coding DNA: TGTGCCACCAGGGCACTAGCGCAAGAGACCCAGTACTTC. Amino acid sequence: CATRALAQETQYF.

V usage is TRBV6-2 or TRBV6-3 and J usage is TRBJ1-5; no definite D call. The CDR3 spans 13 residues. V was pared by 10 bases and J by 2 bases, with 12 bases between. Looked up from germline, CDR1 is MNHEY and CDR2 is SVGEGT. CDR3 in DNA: TGTGCCACCACCCCGATGGGCAATCAGCCCCAGCATTTT. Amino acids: CATTPMGNQPQHF.

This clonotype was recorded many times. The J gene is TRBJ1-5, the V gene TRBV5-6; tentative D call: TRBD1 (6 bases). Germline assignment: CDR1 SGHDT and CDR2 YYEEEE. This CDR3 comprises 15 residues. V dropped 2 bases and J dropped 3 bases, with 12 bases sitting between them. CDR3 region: CASSLRDTSNQPQHF. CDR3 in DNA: TGTGCCAGCAGCTTAAGGGACACCTCCAATCAGCCCCAGCATTTT.

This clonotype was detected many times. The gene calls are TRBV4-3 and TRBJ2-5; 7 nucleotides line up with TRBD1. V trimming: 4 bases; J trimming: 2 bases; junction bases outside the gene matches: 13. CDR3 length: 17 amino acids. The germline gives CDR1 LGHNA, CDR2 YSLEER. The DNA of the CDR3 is TGCGCCAGCAGCCCCTCGACAGGGAATTGGGGACAAGAGACCCAGTACTTC. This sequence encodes CASSPSTGNWGQETQYF.

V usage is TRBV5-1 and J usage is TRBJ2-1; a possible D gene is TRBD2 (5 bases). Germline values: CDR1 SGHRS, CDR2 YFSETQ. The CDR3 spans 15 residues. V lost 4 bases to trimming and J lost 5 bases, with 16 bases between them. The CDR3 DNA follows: TGCGCCAGCAGCCCCGGAGGTCCACTGAACAATGAGCAGTTCTTC. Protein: CASSPGGPLNNEQFF.

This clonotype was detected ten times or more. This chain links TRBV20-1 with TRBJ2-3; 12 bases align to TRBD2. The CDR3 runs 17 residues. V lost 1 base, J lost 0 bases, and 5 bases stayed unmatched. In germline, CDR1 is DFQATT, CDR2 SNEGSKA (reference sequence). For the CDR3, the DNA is TGCAGTGCTAGAGTTCGACTAGCGGGAGCGAGCACAGATACGCAGTATTTT. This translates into CSARVRLAGASTDTQYF.

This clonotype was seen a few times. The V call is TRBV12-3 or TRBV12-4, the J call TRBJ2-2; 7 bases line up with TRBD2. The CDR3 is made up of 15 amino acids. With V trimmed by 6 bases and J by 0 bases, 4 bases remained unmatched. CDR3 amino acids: CASSPSGSNTGELFF. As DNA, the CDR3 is TGTGCCAGCAGCCCTAGCGGCTCGAACACCGGGGAGCTGTTTTTT.

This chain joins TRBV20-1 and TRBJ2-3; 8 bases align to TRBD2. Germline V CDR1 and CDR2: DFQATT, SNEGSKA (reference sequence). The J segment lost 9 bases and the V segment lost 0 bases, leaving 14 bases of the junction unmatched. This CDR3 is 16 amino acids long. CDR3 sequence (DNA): TGCAGTGCTAGAGACCCGAAGCGGGAGCCAACCGGGACGCAGTATTTT. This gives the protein CSARDPKREPTGTQYF.

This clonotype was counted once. The CDR3 bases are TGTGCCAGCAGCTTATCTGGGGACAGCTCCTACAATGAGCAGTTCTTC. Translation: CASSLSGDSSYNEQFF. The chain uses TRBV7-3 and TRBJ2-1, with 7 bases identical to TRBD1. The germline V gene encodes CDR1 SGHTA and CDR2 FQGTGA. The CDR3 runs 16 residues. J was trimmed by 0 bases and V by 2 bases; bases with no gene match: 4.

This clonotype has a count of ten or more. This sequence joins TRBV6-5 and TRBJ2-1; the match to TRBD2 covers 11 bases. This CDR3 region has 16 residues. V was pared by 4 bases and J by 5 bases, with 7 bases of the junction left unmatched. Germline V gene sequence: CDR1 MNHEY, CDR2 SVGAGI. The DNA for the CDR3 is TGTGCCAGCAGTTTCCCCGGGACTAGCGGAAACAATGAGCAGTTCTTC. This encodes CASSFPGTSGNNEQFF.

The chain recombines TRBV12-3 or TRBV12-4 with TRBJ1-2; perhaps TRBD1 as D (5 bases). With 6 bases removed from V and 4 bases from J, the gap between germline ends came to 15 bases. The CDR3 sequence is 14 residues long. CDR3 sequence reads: CASSPCRDFYGYTF. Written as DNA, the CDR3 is TGTGCCAGCAGCCCTTGCCGGGACTTCTATGGCTACACCTTC.

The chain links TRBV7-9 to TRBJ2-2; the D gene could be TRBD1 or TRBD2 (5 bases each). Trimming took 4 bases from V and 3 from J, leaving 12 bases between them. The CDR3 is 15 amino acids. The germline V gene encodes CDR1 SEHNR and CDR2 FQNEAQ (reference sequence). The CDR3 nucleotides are TGTGCCAGCAGCTCCACCGGGACGTACACCGGGGAGCTGTTTTTT. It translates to CASSSTGTYTGELFF.

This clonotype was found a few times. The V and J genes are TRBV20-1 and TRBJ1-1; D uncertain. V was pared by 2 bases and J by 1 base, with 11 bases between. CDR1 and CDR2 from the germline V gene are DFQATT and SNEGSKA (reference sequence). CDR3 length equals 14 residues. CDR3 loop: CSARSWGTNTEAFF. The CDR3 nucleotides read TGCAGTGCTAGATCGTGGGGTACGAACACTGAAGCTTTCTTT.

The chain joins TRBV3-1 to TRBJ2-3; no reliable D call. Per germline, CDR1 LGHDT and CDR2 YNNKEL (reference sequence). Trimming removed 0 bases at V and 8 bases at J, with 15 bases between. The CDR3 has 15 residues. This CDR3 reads CASSQDMGWLGTQYF. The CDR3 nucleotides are TGTGCCAGCAGCCAAGATATGGGTTGGTTAGGTACGCAGTATTTT.

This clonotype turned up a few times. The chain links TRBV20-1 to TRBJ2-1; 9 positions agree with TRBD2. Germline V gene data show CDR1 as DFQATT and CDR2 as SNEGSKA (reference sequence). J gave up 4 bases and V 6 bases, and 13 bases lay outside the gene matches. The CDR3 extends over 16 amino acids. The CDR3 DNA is TGCAGTGCGGACCTTAACGTGGCGGGAGGGTACAATGAGCAGTTCTTC. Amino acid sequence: CSADLNVAGGYNEQFF.

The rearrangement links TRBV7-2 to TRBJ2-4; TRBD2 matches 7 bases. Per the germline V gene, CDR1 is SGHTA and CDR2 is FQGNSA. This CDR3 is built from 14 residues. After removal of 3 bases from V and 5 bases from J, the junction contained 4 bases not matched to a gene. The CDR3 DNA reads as TGTGCCAGCAGCTTGGGGCTAGCGGAAAACATTCAGTACTTC. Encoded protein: CASSLGLAENIQYF. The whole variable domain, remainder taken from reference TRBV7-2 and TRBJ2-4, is GAGVSQSPSNKVTEKGKDVELRCDPISGHTALYWYRQSLGQGLEFLIYFQGNSAPDKSGLPSDRFSAERTGGSVSTLTIQRTQQEDSAVYLCASSLGLAENIQYFGAGTRLSVL.

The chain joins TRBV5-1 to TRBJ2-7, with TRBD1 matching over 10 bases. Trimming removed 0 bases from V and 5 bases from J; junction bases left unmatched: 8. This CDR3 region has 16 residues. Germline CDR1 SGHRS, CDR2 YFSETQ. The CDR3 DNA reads TGCGCCAGCAGCTTGGAACCGGGACAGGGGAGCGACGAGCAGTACTTC. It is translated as CASSLEPGQGSDEQYF.

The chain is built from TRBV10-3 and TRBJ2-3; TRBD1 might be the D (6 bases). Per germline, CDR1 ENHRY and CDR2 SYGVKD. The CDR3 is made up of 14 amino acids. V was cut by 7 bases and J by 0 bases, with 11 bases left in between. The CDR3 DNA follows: TGTGCCATCAAGGCAGGGGCTAGCACAGATACGCAGTATTTT. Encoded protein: CAIKAGASTDTQYF.

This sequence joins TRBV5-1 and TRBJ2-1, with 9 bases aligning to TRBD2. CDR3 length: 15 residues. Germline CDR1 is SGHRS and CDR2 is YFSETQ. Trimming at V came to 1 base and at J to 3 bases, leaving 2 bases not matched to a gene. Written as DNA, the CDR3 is TGCGCCAGCAGCTTGCCAGCGGGGGGCTACAATGAGCAGTTCTTC. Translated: CASSLPAGGYNEQFF.

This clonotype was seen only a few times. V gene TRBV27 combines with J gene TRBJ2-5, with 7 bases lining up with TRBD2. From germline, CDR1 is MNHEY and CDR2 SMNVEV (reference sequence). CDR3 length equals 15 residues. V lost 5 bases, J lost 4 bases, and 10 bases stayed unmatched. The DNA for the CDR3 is TGTGCCAGCAGTCCCGTCAGGACTAGGGGAGAGACCCAGTACTTC. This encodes CASSPVRTRGETQYF.

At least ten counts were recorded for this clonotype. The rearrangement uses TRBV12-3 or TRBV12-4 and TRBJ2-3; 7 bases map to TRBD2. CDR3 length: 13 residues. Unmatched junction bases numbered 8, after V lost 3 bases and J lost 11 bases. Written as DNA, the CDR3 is TGTGCCAGCAGTTTGGGGGGGGACCCCCAGCAGTATTTT. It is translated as CASSLGGDPQQYF.

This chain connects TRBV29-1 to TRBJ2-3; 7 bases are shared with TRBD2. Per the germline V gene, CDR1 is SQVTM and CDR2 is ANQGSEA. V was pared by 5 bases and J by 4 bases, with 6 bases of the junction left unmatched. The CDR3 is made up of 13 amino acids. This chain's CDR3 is CSVQSGDPDTQYF. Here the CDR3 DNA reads TGCAGCGTTCAAAGCGGGGACCCAGATACGCAGTATTTT.

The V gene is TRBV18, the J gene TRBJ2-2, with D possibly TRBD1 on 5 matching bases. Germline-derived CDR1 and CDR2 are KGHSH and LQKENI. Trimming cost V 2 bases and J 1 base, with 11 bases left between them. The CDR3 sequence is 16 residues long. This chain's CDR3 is CASSPGHEKNTGELFF. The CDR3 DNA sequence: TGTGCCAGCTCACCAGGACACGAGAAGAACACCGGGGAGCTGTTTTTT. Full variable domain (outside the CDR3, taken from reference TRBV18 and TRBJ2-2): NAGVMQNPRHLVRRRGQEARLRCSPMKGHSHVYWYRQLPEEGLKFMVYLQKENIIDESGMPKERFSAEFPKEGPSILRIQQVVRGDSAAYFCASSPGHEKNTGELFFGEGSRLTVL.

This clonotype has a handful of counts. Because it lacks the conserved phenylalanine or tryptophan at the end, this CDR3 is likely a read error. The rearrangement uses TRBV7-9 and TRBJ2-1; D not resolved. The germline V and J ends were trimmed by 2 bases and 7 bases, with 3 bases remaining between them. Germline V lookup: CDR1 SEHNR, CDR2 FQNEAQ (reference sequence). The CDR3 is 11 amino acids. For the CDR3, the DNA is TGTGCCAGCAGCTTAAGTAATGAGCAGTTCGTC. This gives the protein CASSLSNEQFV.

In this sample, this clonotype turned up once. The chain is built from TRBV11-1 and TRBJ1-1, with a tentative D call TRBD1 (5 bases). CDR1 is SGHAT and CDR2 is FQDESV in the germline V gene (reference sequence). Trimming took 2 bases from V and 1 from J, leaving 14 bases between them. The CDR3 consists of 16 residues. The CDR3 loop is CASSLRQGRWNTEAFF. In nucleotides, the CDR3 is TGTGCCAGCAGCTTACGGCAGGGACGGTGGAACACTGAAGCTTTCTTT.

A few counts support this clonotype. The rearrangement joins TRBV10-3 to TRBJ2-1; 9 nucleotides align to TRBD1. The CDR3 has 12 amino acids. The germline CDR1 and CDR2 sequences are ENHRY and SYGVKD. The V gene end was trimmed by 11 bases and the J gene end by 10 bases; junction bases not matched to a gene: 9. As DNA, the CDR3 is TGTGCCGTCGGCGGGACAGGGTACGAGCAGTTCTTC. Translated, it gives CAVGGTGYEQFF.

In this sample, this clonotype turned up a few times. CDR3 nucleotide sequence: TGCAGTGCTACCCCTAGGCAGGGTGAAGCCTACAATGAGCAGTTCTTC. Protein sequence: CSATPRQGEAYNEQFF. This chain uses TRBV20-1 with TRBJ2-1, with D perhaps TRBD1 (5 bases). The ends were cut back, 4 bases at V and 2 bases at J, with 18 bases in the middle. In germline, CDR1 is DFQATT, CDR2 SNEGSKA (reference sequence). This CDR3 is built from 16 residues.

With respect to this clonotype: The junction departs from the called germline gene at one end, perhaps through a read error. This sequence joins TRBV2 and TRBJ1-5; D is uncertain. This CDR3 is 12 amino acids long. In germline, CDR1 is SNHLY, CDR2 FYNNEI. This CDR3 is CASRRPNHPQHF. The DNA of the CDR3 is TGTGCCAGCAGACGGCCTAATCACCCCCAGCATTTT.